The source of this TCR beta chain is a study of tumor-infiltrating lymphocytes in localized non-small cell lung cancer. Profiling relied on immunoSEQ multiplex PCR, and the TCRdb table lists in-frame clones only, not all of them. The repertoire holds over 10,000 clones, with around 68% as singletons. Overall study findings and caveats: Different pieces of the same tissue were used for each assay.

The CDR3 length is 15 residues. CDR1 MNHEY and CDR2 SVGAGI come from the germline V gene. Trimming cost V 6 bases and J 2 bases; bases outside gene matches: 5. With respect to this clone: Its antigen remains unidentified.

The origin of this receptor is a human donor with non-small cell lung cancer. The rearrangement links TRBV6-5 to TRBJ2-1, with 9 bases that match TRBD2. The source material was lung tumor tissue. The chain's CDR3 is CASSPGTSTYNEQFF. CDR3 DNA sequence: TGTGCCAGCAGCCCCGGGACTAGCACCTACAATGAGCAGTTCTTC.